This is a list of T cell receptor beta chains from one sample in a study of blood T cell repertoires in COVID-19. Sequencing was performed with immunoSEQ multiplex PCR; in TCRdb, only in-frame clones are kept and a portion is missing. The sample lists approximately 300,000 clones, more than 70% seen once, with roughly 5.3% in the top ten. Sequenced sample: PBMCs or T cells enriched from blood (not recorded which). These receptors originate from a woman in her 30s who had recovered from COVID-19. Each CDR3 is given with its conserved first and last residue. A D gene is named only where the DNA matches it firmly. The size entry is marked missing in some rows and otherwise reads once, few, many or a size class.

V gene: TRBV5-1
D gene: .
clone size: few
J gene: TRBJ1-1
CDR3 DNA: TGCGCCAGCAGCGGAGAACAGGGGAACACTGAAGCTTTCTTT
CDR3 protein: CASSGEQGNTEAFF

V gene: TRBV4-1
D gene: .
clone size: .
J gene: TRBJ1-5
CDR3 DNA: TGCGCCAGCAGCCTTCTCCGGGAAAGGGATCAGCCCCAGCATTTT
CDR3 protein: CASSLLRERDQPQHF

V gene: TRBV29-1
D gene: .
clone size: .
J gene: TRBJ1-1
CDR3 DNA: TGCAGCTTGTCCCATCGGGGGACTGAAGCTTTCTTT
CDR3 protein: CSLSHRGTEAFF

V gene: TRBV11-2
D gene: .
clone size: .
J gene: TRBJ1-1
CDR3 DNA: TGTGCCAGCAGCTTAGGGCAGAAAGCTTTCTTT
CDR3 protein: CASSLGQKAFF

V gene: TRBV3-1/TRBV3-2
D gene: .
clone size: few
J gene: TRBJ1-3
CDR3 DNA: TGTGCCAGCAGCCATCTCGGGACTGGAAACACCATATATTTT
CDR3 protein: CASSHLGTGNTIYF

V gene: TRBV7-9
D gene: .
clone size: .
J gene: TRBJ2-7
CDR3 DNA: TGTGCCAGCAGCCTTACCGGGACACCCTCCTACGAGCAGTACTTC
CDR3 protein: CASSLTGTPSYEQYF

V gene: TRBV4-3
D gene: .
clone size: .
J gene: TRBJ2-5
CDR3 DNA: TGCGCCAGCAGTCTCACTGCAGGGTACCAAGAGACCCAGTACTTC
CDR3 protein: CASSLTAGYQETQYF

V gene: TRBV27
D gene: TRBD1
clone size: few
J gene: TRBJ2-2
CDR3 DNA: TGTGCCAGCCGGACAGGGGAATCCGGGGAGCTGTTTTTT
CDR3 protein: CASRTGESGELFF

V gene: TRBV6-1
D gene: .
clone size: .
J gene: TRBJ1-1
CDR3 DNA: TGTGCCAGCAGTGAACGGGGGGCGAACACTGAAGCTTTCTTT
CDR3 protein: CASSERGANTEAFF

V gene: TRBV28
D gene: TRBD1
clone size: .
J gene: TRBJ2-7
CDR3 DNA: TGTGCCAACAGGATTGACAGGGGGAGTACCTACGAGCAGTACTTC
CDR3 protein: CANRIDRGSTYEQYF

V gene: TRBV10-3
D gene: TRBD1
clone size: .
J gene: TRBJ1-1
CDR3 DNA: TGTGCCATCAGTGGTTCGACAGGGGAGGTTGCTGAAGCTTTCTTT
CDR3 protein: CAISGSTGEVAEAFF

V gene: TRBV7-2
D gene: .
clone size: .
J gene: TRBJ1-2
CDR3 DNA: TGTGCCAGCCGCAATACAGGCTCTGGCCCTAACTATGGCTACACCTTC
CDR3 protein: CASRNTGSGPNYGYTF

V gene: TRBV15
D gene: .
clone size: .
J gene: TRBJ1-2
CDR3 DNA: TGTGCCACCAGTCAAGAGGGCTATGGCTACACCTTC
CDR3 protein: CATSQEGYGYTF

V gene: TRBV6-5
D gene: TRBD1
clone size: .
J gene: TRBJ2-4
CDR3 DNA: TGTGCCAGCAGCGCCCCCGGGACAGGTAGAAACATTCAGTACTTC
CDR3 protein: CASSAPGTGRNIQYF

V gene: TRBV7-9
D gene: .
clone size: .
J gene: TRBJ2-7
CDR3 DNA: TGTGCCAGCAGCCCCGGGACCTACGAGCAGTACTTC
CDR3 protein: CASSPGTYEQYF